The rows below give T cell receptor beta chains drawn from one sample of a study of radiation and T cells in renal cell carcinoma. Data came from immunoSEQ multiplex PCR; TCRdb stores just in-frame clones and leaves some out. Of around 95,000 clones in the sample, roughly 82% were seen once. This specimen was blood, taken from a patient whose treatment included radiotherapy and nephrectomy. The receptor set was obtained from a man aged 60 to 69 with renal cell carcinoma. Both conserved end residues are part of each CDR3. A D gene is named only where the DNA matches it firmly. Not every row has a clone size; where given, it reads once, few, many or a size class.

>TRBV5-6|TRBJ1-2|.|.
TGTGCCAGCAGCTTGTATAAAAGAGGGGGCTATGGCTACACCTTC
CASSLYKRGGYGYTF
>TRBV6-1|TRBJ2-5|.|.
TGTGCCAGCAGGGACCTTAAGCGGGAGACCCAGTACTTC
CASRDLKRETQYF
>TRBV7-8|TRBJ2-5|few|.
TGTGCCAGCAGCGTGGTCGGGGAGACCCAGTACTTC
CASSVVGETQYF
>TRBV6-5|TRBJ1-2|few|TRBD1
TGTGCCAGCAGTTACGGGATCCAGGGGGTCGGCTACACCTTC
CASSYGIQGVGYTF
>TRBV29-1|TRBJ1-1|.|.
TGCAGCGTTGACAGGAACACTGAAGCTTTCTTT
CSVDRNTEAFF
>TRBV2|TRBJ2-1|once|TRBD2
TGTGCCAGCAGTGACCCCCTCCTCGGGACTAGCGTCAATGAGCAGTTCTTC
CASSDPLLGTSVNEQFF
>TRBV7-9|TRBJ2-4|.|.
TGTGCCAGCAGCTTAAGGCAGGTGGATTTAGCCAAAAACATTCAGTACTTC
CASSLRQVDLAKNIQYF
>TRBV19|TRBJ2-7|.|.
TGTGCCAGTAGCCCCGGGCTTACCTACGAGCAGTACTTC
CASSPGLTYEQYF
>TRBV7-9|TRBJ1-2|.|.
TGTGCCAGCAGCTACACCGGGGCTGACTATGGCTACACCTTC
CASSYTGADYGYTF
>TRBV28|TRBJ2-7|.|.
TGTGCCAGCTTTGATACTAGCATCTACGAGCAGTACTTC
CASFDTSIYEQYF
>TRBV27|TRBJ2-2|.|.
TGTGCCAGCAGTTCCTCCTACTTAAACACCGGGGAGCTGTTTTTT
CASSSSYLNTGELFF
>TRBV19|TRBJ2-1|.|TRBD2
TGTGCCAGTAGTATAGCGGGAGGGCTGTCCTACAATGAGCAGTTCTTC
CASSIAGGLSYNEQFF
>TRBV19|TRBJ2-3|.|.
TGTGCCAGTAGTATGAGCGGTGCGCGTGATACGCAGTATTTT
CASSMSGARDTQYF
>TRBV25-1|TRBJ1-4|.|.
TGTGCCAGCAGTGATCGGGGCATAGGTGAAAAACTGTTTTTT
CASSDRGIGEKLFF
>TRBV30|TRBJ2-5|.|.
TGTGCCTGGAGTGTAGGGGCGATCCCCAAAGAGACCCAGTACTTC
CAWSVGAIPKETQYF
>TRBV7-8|TRBJ2-1|.|TRBD1
TGTGCCAGCAGGCGCAGGGGGCGGGATTTCACTGAGCAGTTCTTC
CASRRRGRDFTEQFF
>TRBV18|TRBJ2-7|.|.
TGTGCCAGCTCACCGGTTGGCAGGGGTTACGAGCAGTACTTC
CASSPVGRGYEQYF
>TRBV18|TRBJ1-5|.|TRBD1
TGTGCCAGCTCACGCGGGACAGGGTATCAGCCCCAGCATTTT
CASSRGTGYQPQHF
>TRBV11-1|TRBJ2-7|.|.
TGTGCCAGCAGCCCGGGTGTATTGGACTACGAGCAGTACTTC
CASSPGVLDYEQYF
>TRBV4-2|TRBJ2-1|.|.
TGTGCCAGCAGCCAACCGGGAGTCTACAATGAGCAGTTCTTC
CASSQPGVYNEQFF
>TRBV30|TRBJ2-5|.|TRBD2
TGTGCCGTGGACATCGCTAGCGGGGTGGGAGAGACCCAGTACTTC
CAVDIASGVGETQYF
>TRBV7-9|TRBJ2-2|.|.
TGTGCCAGCAGCTTTGACAACACCGGGGAGCTGTTTTTT
CASSFDNTGELFF
>TRBV29-1|TRBJ1-3|once|.
TGCAGCGTTCAGGTCTCCTCTGGAAGCACCATATATTTT
CSVQVSSGSTIYF
>TRBV19|TRBJ2-6|.|.
TGTGCCAGTAGGATAGCCCCAGGGGCCTCTGGGGCCAACGTCCTGACTTTC
CASRIAPGASGANVLTF
>TRBV29-1|TRBJ2-3|.|TRBD2
TGCAGCGTTGCCCTGGTCCGGCTAGCGGGAGGTGGGGGGACAGATACGCAGTATTTT
CSVALVRLAGGGGTDTQYF